This T cell receptor (beta chain) was sequenced in a study of shared clonotypes between healthy human individuals (dated by TCRdb to the early 2020s). Regarding the study in general: A few men and a couple of women, aged 18 to 49 years, made up the cohort. To estimate repertoire size and how much clonotype sharing occurs between individuals, the study deeply sequenced the blood TCR repertoires of 5 or 6 healthy adults. Different laboratories and diverse techniques were used to prepare libraries and sequence TCR repertoires, to increase sequencing depth and limit assay-specific biases. Between about 0.8 and 9 billion PBMCs per donor were obtained by leukapheresis. Overall results and qualifications from the work: Pairwise subsampling indicated that sequencing depth was expected to affect the degree of clonotype sharing among donors. Sampling was limited to blood, and TCR repertoires in tissue likely differ from TCR repertoires in blood. Because the study included only a small number of donors, the genetic and exposure-history diversity represented was limited.

The CDR3 runs 15 residues from the cysteine to the phenylalanine. CDR3 DNA only is kept here, 45 bases in frame from base 1. Cut back by 0 bases and 0 bases, the V and J ends lie 8 bases apart. From the germline V gene, CDR1 is SGHVS and CDR2 is FQNEAQ. Using the deep immunoSEQ assay, TCR CDR3 regions were amplified from genomic DNA by multiplex PCR. Genomic DNA extracted from each cell subset was distributed evenly over all wells of several immunoSEQ 96-well plates, and each plate served as one replicate. For unsorted PBMC, each replicate PCR was loaded with 250 to 300 ng genomic DNA, equivalent to about 30,000 T cell genomes. Genomic DNA from unsorted PBMC was sequenced over ten immunoSEQ deep assay plates. Purified libraries were quantified with a Qubit 3.0 fluorometer, sized on a Bioanalyzer 2100, and re-quantified with the KAPA Library Quantification kit. A separate single-read 150-cycle Illumina NextSeq 550 flow cell was used to sequence each immunoSEQ 96-well plate. In the source study's methods: Because only junctional sequences without quality scores were contained in the immunoSEQ output, filtering matching that applied to full-length reads could not be performed. Sequences were annotated with PyIR, a Python wrapper for IgBLAST v1.9, and V/J genes and CDR3 were assigned using IMGT germline references. Reads were filtered out if the reads had weak V/J assignments (E-value above 1e-6), no CDR3, stop codons, out-of-frame junctions, or ambiguous translated residues. A V3J clonotype was defined by an identical inferred V gene, J gene, and CDR3 amino acid sequence. To compute the percentage overlap between repertoires, the number of shared unique clonotypes was divided by the size of the smaller repertoire. Three approaches were used to assess repertoire richness: RTK rarefaction, the Chao1 estimator, and Recon v2.1 estimates of unobserved clonotypes. TCRdb's version of the immuneACCESS table is confined to in-frame rearrangements and falls short of the full clone set. An unresolved V gene accounts for under half of the shortfall where checked; the remainder is of unknown origin. The V and J calls and clone size come from that table; D and trimming were worked out from the DNA. Recorded for this sample are approximately 480,000 clones; roughly 79% of them occurred a single time. The top ten constitute roughly an eighth of the sample.

Donors were healthy HIV-negative adults with no recently reported acute infections or vaccinations. Every donor was a Caucasian adult residing in Nashville, Tennessee, USA. For unsorted samples, 70 million to 95 million PBMCs were counted, and genomic DNA was extracted using the QIAamp DNA Blood Mini kit. Blood was obtained by leukapheresis, after which PBMCs were separated by Ficoll-Histopaque density gradient centrifugation and cryopreserved in liquid nitrogen vapor phase. For this clone: No cognate antigen has been identified for it. Per-base quality was not reported, and no clone a single base away is much larger than it.

The clonotype was recovered from a woman aged 35 to 49 in good health. Some clones in this sample may be carry-over from other donors' samples. The V and J genes are TRBV7-8 and TRBJ1-1; the D gene is perhaps TRBD1, on 5 matching bases. The sequenced sample consisted of PBMCs. The CDR3 region: CASSLARGLNTEAFF. The nucleotide sequence is given as TGTGCCAGCAGCTTAGCTCGGGGCTTGAACACTGAAGCTTTCTTT.